The 14 T cell receptor beta chains listed next were all sequenced from one sample in a study of vaccination and CD4 T cells after COVID-19 (dated by TCRdb to about 2022). Libraries were made using PCR. These reads were obtained on an Illumina iSeq 100. DNA from cultured CD4+ T cells underwent TCR sequencing with the Oncomine TCR Beta short-read assay at the Johns Hopkins FTIC core. The public reads were reprocessed in TCRdb via fastp at Q25 and MiXCR, keeping in-frame beta chains. Identical CDR3 protein sequences are pooled into one entry, listed with their most common genes and DNA. The sample has about 9,000 distinct CDR3 sequences on record, 15% to 25% of them singletons. The top ten clones comprise 21% of the sample. These receptors' antigens are unknown. What this sample's treatment or condition label stands for: roughly ten-day PBMC culture with coronavirus spike peptide pools or control peptides (ViraFEST assay).

The source material was CD4+ T cells from blood, cultured in vitro, sampled after SARS-CoV-2 vaccination. These receptors all stem from a human donor who had recovered from COVID-19.

This clonotype qualifies as medium-sized. The chain has TRBV7-9 and TRBJ1-6; TRBD1 is a possible D gene (5 bases). There are 15 residues in the CDR3. The germline gives CDR1 SEHNR, CDR2 FQNEAQ (reference sequence). Between the trimmed V and J ends, which lost 5 bases and 9 bases, there was a span of 17 bases. The CDR3: CASSPRDGLSSPLHF. Written as DNA, the CDR3 is TGTGCCAGCAGCCCGCGGGACGGCTTATCTTCACCCCTCCACTTT.

DNA of the CDR3: TGTGCCATTGCAGGGACGACCGGGGAGCTGTTTTTT. Translated, it gives CAIAGTTGELFF. The chain couples TRBV24-1 to TRBJ2-2; the D call may be TRBD1 or TRBD2 (5 bases each). The CDR3 length is 12 residues. V was cut by 11 bases and J by 5 bases, with 11 bases left in between. The V gene's germline CDR1 is KGHDR and CDR2 SFDVKD.

This clonotype has only a few counts. This chain links TRBV5-1 with TRBJ1-1; 9 bases fit TRBD1. CDR3 length: 15 amino acids. Looked up from germline, CDR1 is SGHRS and CDR2 is YFSETQ. V was pared by 1 base and J by 0 bases, with 1 base of the junction left unmatched. The CDR3 region has the DNA TGCGCCAGCAGCTTGACAGGGGGCGTGAACACTGAAGCTTTCTTT. This encodes CASSLTGGVNTEAFF.

This clonotype was detected many times. V is TRBV6-1 and J is TRBJ2-7, with TRBD1 matching over 8 bases. CDR1 is MNHNS and CDR2 is SASEGT in the germline V gene. Germline trimming cut 9 bases from V and 4 bases from J; bases unmatched to any gene: 11. The CDR3 loop spans 14 amino acids. The CDR3 bases are TGTGCCAGGGAGTTGACAGGGGTAAGGTACGAGCAGTACTTC. Amino acids: CARELTGVRYEQYF.

V and J are TRBV18 and TRBJ2-3; D is perhaps TRBD2 (5 bases). The CDR3 covers 15 residues. The V end lost 2 bases, the J end lost 2 bases, and 11 bases lay between the germline ends. Germline CDR1 KGHSH, CDR2 LQKENI. CDR3 amino acids: CASSPDYLSTDTQYF. The CDR3 DNA reads as TGTGCCAGCTCACCAGACTACCTCTCCACAGATACGCAGTATTTT.

This clonotype was observed a few times. The V gene is TRBV29-1, the J gene TRBJ1-2; 8 bases fit TRBD1. CDR1 is SQVTM, CDR2 ANQGSEA, per germline. The CDR3 runs to 15 residues. Germline trimming cut 4 bases from V and 2 bases from J; bases unmatched to any gene: 9. CDR3 residues: CSVGQGYGNNYGYTF. As DNA, the CDR3 is TGCAGCGTTGGACAGGGGTATGGGAACAACTATGGCTACACCTTC.

A few counts support this clonotype. This chain joins TRBV28 and TRBJ1-1; 9 nucleotides agree with TRBD1. Germline V CDR1 and CDR2: MDHEN, SYDVKM. This CDR3 comprises 18 residues. With V trimmed by 6 bases and J by 1 base, 15 bases remained unmatched. CDR3: CASREGGTGRSWNTEAFF. CDR3 nucleotide sequence: TGTGCCAGCAGGGAAGGTGGGACAGGGCGATCATGGAACACTGAAGCTTTCTTT.

This clonotype was recorded once. The rearrangement links TRBV11-3 to TRBJ2-3, with 12 bases fitting TRBD2. Trimming cost V 4 bases and J 3 bases; bases outside gene matches: 5. The CDR3 has 16 residues. Germline CDR1 and CDR2: SGHNT and YENEEA. For the CDR3, the DNA is TGTGCCAGCAGCTCTTCCGGGACTAGCGGGACAGATACGCAGTATTTT. It yields the protein CASSSSGTSGTDTQYF.

This chain uses TRBV6-1 with TRBJ2-7; 8 nucleotides align to TRBD2. Germline V lookup: CDR1 MNHNS, CDR2 SASEGT. CDR3 size: 15 residues. Trimming removed 6 bases from V and 2 bases from J; junction bases left unmatched: 9. The CDR3 is CASSRFTSGPYEQYF. In DNA, the CDR3 is TGTGCCAGCAGCCGTTTCACTAGCGGCCCCTACGAGCAGTACTTC.

The rearrangement uses TRBV9 and TRBJ2-7; TRBD1 aligns across 10 bases. The germline V gene encodes CDR1 SGDLS and CDR2 YYNGEE. This CDR3 region has 14 residues. The V and J ends lost 3 bases and 6 bases, in that order; junction bases with no gene match: 6. The CDR3 DNA follows: TGTGCCAGCAGCGCGCAGACAGGGGGCGGCGAGCAGTACTTC. Amino acid sequence: CASSAQTGGGEQYF.

There are many counts of this clonotype. The chain couples TRBV27 to TRBJ2-1; D is undetermined. This CDR3 is built from 11 residues. Trimming stripped 0 bases from V and 10 bases from J, with 4 bases between. CDR1 and CDR2 (germline): MNHEY, SMNVEV (reference sequence). The chain's CDR3 is CASSLSGEQFF. As DNA, the CDR3 is TGTGCCAGCAGTTTATCCGGGGAGCAGTTCTTC.

This clonotype has more than one count but fewer than ten. The chain joins TRBV6-1 to TRBJ2-3; no firm D call. V was shortened by 6 bases and J by 4 bases, with 11 bases between the two germline ends. Germline assignment: CDR1 MNHNS and CDR2 SASEGT. The length of the CDR3 is 13 residues. This chain's CDR3 is CASSLDRSDTQYF. The CDR3 DNA is TGTGCCAGCAGCTTAGATCGTTCAGATACGCAGTATTTT.

This clonotype was detected only a few times. The chain joins TRBV18 to TRBJ1-1, with no clear D. CDR1 is KGHSH, CDR2 LQKENI, per germline. Trimming left V 5 bases short and J 4 bases short, with 17 bases between. The CDR3 is 15 amino acids. The CDR3 protein is CASSRSLTLGTEAFF. The CDR3 DNA is TGTGCCAGCTCAAGGAGTTTGACTCTTGGCACTGAAGCTTTCTTT.

This clonotype has ten or more counts. V usage is TRBV6-1 and J usage is TRBJ2-7, with D possibly TRBD2 on 6 matching bases. This CDR3 has 13 amino acids. The germline V gene has CDR1 MNHNS and CDR2 SASEGT. The V end was cut by 6 bases, the J end by 6 bases, with 15 bases between. CDR3 in amino acids: CASSPYLRGEQYF. CDR3 DNA sequence: TGTGCCAGCAGCCCGTATTTGCGGGGCGAGCAGTACTTC.